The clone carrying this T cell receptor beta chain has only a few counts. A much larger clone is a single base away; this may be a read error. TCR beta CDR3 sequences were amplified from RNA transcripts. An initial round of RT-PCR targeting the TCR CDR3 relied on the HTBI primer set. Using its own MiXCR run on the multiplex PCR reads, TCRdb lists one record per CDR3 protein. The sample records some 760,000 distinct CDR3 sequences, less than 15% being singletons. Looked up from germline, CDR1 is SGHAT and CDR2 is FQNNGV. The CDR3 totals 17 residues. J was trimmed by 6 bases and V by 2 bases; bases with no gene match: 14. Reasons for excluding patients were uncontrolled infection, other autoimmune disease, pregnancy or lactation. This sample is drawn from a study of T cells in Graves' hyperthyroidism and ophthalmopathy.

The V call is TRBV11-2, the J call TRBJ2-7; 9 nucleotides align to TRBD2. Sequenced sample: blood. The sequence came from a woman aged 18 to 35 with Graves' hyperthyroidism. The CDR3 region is CASSLFPPGTSTCEQYF. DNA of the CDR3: TGTGCCAGCAGCTTATTCCCACCTGGGACTAGCACCTGCGAGCAGTACTTC.